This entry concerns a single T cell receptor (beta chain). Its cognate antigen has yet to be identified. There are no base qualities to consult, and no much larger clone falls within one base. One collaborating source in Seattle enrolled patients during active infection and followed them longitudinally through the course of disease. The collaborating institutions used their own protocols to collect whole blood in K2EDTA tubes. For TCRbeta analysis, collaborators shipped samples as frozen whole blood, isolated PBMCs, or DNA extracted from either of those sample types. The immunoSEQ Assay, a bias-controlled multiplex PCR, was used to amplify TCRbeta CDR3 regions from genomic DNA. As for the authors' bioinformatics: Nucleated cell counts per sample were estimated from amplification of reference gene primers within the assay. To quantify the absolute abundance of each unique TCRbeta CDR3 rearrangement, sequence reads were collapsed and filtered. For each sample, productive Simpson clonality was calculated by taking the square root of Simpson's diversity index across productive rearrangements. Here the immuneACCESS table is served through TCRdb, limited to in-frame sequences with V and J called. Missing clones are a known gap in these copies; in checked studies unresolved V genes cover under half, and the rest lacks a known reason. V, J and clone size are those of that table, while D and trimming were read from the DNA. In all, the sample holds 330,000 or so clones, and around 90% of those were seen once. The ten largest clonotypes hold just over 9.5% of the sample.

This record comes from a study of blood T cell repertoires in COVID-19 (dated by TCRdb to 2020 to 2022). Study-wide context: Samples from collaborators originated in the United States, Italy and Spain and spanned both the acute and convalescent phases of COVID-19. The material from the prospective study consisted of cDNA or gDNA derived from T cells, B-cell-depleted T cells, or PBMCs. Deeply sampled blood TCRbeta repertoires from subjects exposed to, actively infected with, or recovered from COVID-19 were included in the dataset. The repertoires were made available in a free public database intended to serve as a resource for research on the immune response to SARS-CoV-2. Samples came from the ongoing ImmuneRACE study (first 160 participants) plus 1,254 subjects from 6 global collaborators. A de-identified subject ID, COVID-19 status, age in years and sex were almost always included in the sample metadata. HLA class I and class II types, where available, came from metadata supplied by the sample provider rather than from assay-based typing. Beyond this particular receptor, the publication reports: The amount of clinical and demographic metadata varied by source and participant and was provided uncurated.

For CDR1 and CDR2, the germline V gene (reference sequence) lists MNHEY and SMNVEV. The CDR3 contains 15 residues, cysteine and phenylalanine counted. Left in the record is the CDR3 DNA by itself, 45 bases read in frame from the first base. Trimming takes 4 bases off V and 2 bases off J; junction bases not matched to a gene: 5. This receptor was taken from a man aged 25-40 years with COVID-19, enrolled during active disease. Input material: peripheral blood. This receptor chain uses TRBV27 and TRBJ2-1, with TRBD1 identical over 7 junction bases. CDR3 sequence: CASSSYRGPYNEQFF. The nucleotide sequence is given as TGTGCCAGCAGTTCTTACAGGGGCCCCTACAATGAGCAGTTCTTC.